A single sample is the source of the 7 T cell receptor beta chains below, sequenced in a study of blood T cells in healthy people across ages. Sample-barcoded 5' priming and a J-beta primer mix drove a second PCR of about 6 to 11 cycles. TCRdb passed the 5' RACE reads through MiXCR, listing each CDR3 protein once. The sample includes some 860,000 distinct CDR3 sequences, about 56% of them seen just once. Material: blood. Every receptor here comes from a man aged 35 to 55 in good health.

The chain links TRBV6-2 or TRBV6-3 to TRBJ1-2; D unclear. CDR3 length equals 12 residues. Deletions cut 0 bases from V and 3 bases from J, with 2 bases between. Per germline, CDR1 MNHEY and CDR2 SVGEGT. The CDR3 region has the DNA TGTGCCAGCAGTTACTCGGACTATGGCTACACCTTC. As protein: CASSYSDYGYTF.

The rearrangement uses TRBV5-1 and TRBJ2-7; 9 nucleotides agree with TRBD1. With V trimmed by 4 bases and J by 3 bases, 8 bases remained unmatched. Germline lookup yields CDR1 SGHRS and CDR2 YFSETQ. The CDR3 contains 15 residues. CDR3 coding DNA: TGCGCCAGCAGCCGGGAAGGGACAGGGATCTACGAGCAGTACTTC. Translation: CASSREGTGIYEQYF.

J is TRBJ1-1 and V is TRBV5-1; D is unresolved. Trimming shortened V by 4 bases and J by 4 bases, and 8 bases separated the two germline ends. This CDR3 has 12 amino acids. From germline, CDR1 is SGHRS and CDR2 YFSETQ. CDR3 DNA: TGCGCCAGCAGCGATAAAGGCACTGAAGCTTTCTTT. Residues: CASSDKGTEAFF.

The rearrangement links TRBV7-6 to TRBJ2-7; D may be TRBD2 (6 bases). Trimming stripped 3 bases from V and 0 bases from J, with 18 bases between. CDR1 and CDR2 (germline): SGHVS, FNYEAQ. The CDR3 is made up of 17 amino acids. This CDR3 is CASSLFAGLGGSYEQYF. The CDR3 DNA reads as TGTGCCAGCAGCTTGTTCGCCGGCCTGGGGGGCTCCTACGAGCAGTACTTC. Looking up the rest from reference TRBV7-6 and TRBJ2-7 gives the full variable domain: GAGVSQSPRYKVTKRGQDVALRCDPISGHVSLYWYRQALGQGPEFLTYFNYEAQQDKSGLPNDRFSAERPEGSISTLTIQRTEQRDSAMYRCASSLFAGLGGSYEQYFGPGTRLTVT.

The CDR3 here is CATSPSGRSNQPQHF. DNA for the CDR3: TGTGCCACCAGTCCCAGCGGGAGAAGCAATCAGCCCCAGCATTTT. The gene calls are TRBV15 and TRBJ1-5, with D unclear. The germline CDR1 and CDR2 sequences are LNHNV and YYDKDF (reference sequence). CDR3 length equals 15 residues. Trimming stripped 6 bases from V and 1 base from J, with 13 bases between.

The genes are TRBV3-1 and TRBJ2-4; 9 nucleotides match TRBD1. The J call could be wrong; TRBJ2-7 is a better fit for the DNA end. CDR3 length: 15 residues. Germline assignment: CDR1 LGHDT and CDR2 YNNKEL (reference sequence). The CDR3 loop is CASSRGDRDIYEQYF. CDR3 coding DNA: TGTGCCAGCAGCCGTGGGGACAGGGATATCTACGAGCAGTACTTC.

In nucleotides, the CDR3 is TGTGCCAGCAGCGGGTACGAGCGGGGGAGCACAGATACGCAGTATTTT. Protein product: CASSGYERGSTDTQYF. V gene TRBV9 combines with J gene TRBJ2-3; 8 bases line up with TRBD2. Germline trimming cut 3 bases from V and 0 bases from J; bases unmatched to any gene: 6. The CDR3 loop spans 16 amino acids. CDR1 is SGDLS and CDR2 is YYNGEE in the germline V gene.